The 14 T cell receptor beta chains below come from one sample, sequenced in a study of spatial heterogeneity in lung cancer. Noted time point: sample taken at primary tumor resection. Researchers sequenced whole RNA taken from tumor, nontumor lung or frozen PBMC without sorting. TCRdb re-called the 5' RACE reads with MiXCR, one entry per CDR3 protein. Of about 12,000 distinct CDR3 sequences detected, 13% to 15% appear once; the ten largest clones hold roughly 2.3%. Sequenced material: PBMCs, taken at surgery. These TCRs come from a female donor with early-stage non-small cell lung cancer.

This clonotype was seen more than once but under ten times. The V call is TRBV19, the J call TRBJ2-3; maybe TRBD2 (6 bases). The CDR3 has 13 residues. V lost 5 bases and J lost 9, with 15 bases in between. Germline-derived CDR1 and CDR2 are LNHDA and SQIVND (reference sequence). The CDR3 here is CASSAARGGTQYF. The CDR3 region has the DNA TGTGCCAGTAGTGCCGCCCGTGGGGGGACGCAGTATTTT.

This clonotype is medium-sized (0.01 to 0.1%) by share. V usage is TRBV12-3 or TRBV12-4 and J usage is TRBJ2-3, with D unclear. The V and J ends lost 4 bases and 2 bases respectively, with 7 bases between them. This CDR3 has 13 residues. The CDR3 region is CASSSQLTDTQYF. In DNA, the CDR3 is TGTGCCAGCAGTTCCCAGCTCACAGATACGCAGTATTTT.

In its sample, this clonotype was seen many times. V usage is TRBV3-1 and J usage is TRBJ2-1, with D unresolved. In germline, CDR1 is LGHDT, CDR2 YNNKEL (reference sequence). This CDR3 contains 12 residues. With 1 base removed from V and 7 bases from J, the gap between germline ends came to 5 bases. The CDR3 spells CASSQVSNEQFF. The CDR3 nucleotides are TGTGCCAGCAGCCAAGTTTCGAATGAGCAGTTCTTC.

In its sample, this clonotype is medium-sized. The chain couples TRBV20-1 to TRBJ2-5; TRBD2 matches at 12 bases. V shed 2 bases and J 5 bases; nucleotides not matched to a gene: 9. The CDR3 length is 16 residues. CDR1 and CDR2 from the germline V gene are DFQATT and SNEGSKA (reference sequence). The CDR3 sequence is CSARMLAGGPRETQYF. CDR3 in DNA: TGCAGTGCTAGAATGCTAGCGGGGGGGCCAAGGGAGACCCAGTACTTC.

The chain combines TRBV2 with TRBJ2-1; 10 bases are a match to TRBD2. The CDR3 has 13 amino acids. Losses at the gene ends were 10 bases for V and 9 bases for J; bases not matched to a gene: 9. Germline V lookup: CDR1 SNHLY, CDR2 FYNNEI. CDR3 in DNA: TGTGCCACCCGGACTAGCGGCCGTCCTGAGCAGTTCTTC. Its protein is CATRTSGRPEQFF.

Judged by abundance, this clonotype is medium-sized (0.01 to 0.1%). The chain joins TRBV7-2 to TRBJ2-3; no clear D gene. Germline V gene data show CDR1 as SGHTA and CDR2 as FQGNSA. This CDR3 region has 14 residues. V lost 3 bases, J lost 3 bases, and 10 bases lay in between. The CDR3 DNA follows: TGTGCCAGCAGCTTCTCGCTACCTACAGATACGCAGTATTTT. Translated: CASSFSLPTDTQYF.

The chain carries TRBV2 and TRBJ2-5; the match to TRBD2 covers 8 bases. V was pared by 2 bases and J by 3 bases, with 2 bases of the junction left unmatched. The CDR3 extends over 14 amino acids. Germline V lookup: CDR1 SNHLY, CDR2 FYNNEI. CDR3 protein: CASSELRGEETQYF. In DNA form, the CDR3 reads TGTGCCAGCAGTGAATTGCGGGGGGAAGAGACCCAGTACTTC.

This clonotype was seen repeatedly, ten times or more. The genes are TRBV2 and TRBJ2-3; D gene unclear. Per the germline V gene, CDR1 is SNHLY and CDR2 is FYNNEI. The CDR3 is 14 residues long. V was clipped by 5 bases and J by 6 bases, with 15 bases between them. The CDR3 bases are TGTGCCAGCAGTTGGGCCCAAATGGTGGATACGCAGTATTTT. Translated: CASSWAQMVDTQYF.

This clonotype is deemed medium-sized. The chain links TRBV6-5 to TRBJ2-7, with 11 bases that match TRBD2. Germline-derived CDR1 and CDR2 are MNHEY and SVGAGI. Trimming removed 0 bases from V and 6 bases from J; junction bases left unmatched: 10. The CDR3 runs to 17 residues. The CDR3 reads CASSYSLVAGGPIEQYF. The DNA of the CDR3 is TGTGCCAGCAGTTACTCGCTCGTAGCGGGAGGGCCTATCGAGCAGTACTTC.

Concerning this clonotype: This clone may be a read error of a much larger clone one base away. The chain recombines TRBV15 with TRBJ1-2; D is unclear. This CDR3 is 15 amino acids long. The germline gives CDR1 LNHNV, CDR2 YYDKDF (reference sequence). In nucleotides, the CDR3 is TGTGCCACCAGCAGAGCTCGGGCTGTTGGCTATGGCCACACCTTC. It yields the protein CATSRARAVGYGHTF.

Within the sample, this clonotype is medium-sized (0.01 to 0.1%). The chain uses TRBV28 and TRBJ1-1; no clear D. The V and J ends lost 6 bases and 1 base respectively, with 15 bases between them. CDR3 size: 15 residues. The germline V gene encodes CDR1 MDHEN and CDR2 SYDVKM. CDR3 amino acids: CASSTAGRRNTEAFF. CDR3 nucleotides: TGTGCCAGCAGCACCGCGGGCAGGCGGAACACTGAAGCTTTCTTT.

Many counts were recorded for this clonotype. The V call is TRBV6-6, the J call TRBJ1-1; D call uncertain. Looked up from germline, CDR1 is MNHNY and CDR2 is SVGAGI (reference sequence). The CDR3 runs to 14 residues. Trimming removed 4 bases at V and 1 base at J, with 10 bases between. The CDR3 region is CASSSLGRNTEAFF. CDR3 coding DNA: TGTGCCAGCAGTTCCTTGGGGAGGAACACTGAAGCTTTCTTT.

This clonotype occurred many times. The chain combines TRBV29-1 with TRBJ1-6, with D tentatively TRBD1 (5 bases). The CDR3 has 14 residues. From germline, CDR1 is SQVTM and CDR2 ANQGSEA. Trimming left V 6 bases short and J 9 bases short, with 18 bases between. The CDR3, as DNA: TGCAGCGTCCGTGAGGGGAGGTACAGTTCACCCCTCCACTTT. Amino acid sequence: CSVREGRYSSPLHF. Full variable domain (rest looked up from reference TRBV29-1 and TRBJ1-6): SAVISQKPSRDICQRGTSLTIQCQVDSQVTMMFWYRQQPGQSLTLIATANQGSEATYESGFVIDKFPISRPNLTFSTLTVSNMSPEDSSIYLCSVREGRYSSPLHFGNGTRLTVT.

This clonotype is classed as medium-sized. The rearrangement uses TRBV20-1 and TRBJ2-7; D is ambiguous. The CDR3 consists of 11 residues. The germline V gene encodes CDR1 DFQATT and CDR2 SNEGSKA (reference sequence). The V and J ends lost 6 bases and 7 bases respectively, with 13 bases between them. The CDR3 is CSAQTSREQYF. CDR3 DNA: TGCAGTGCACAGACGTCCAGGGAGCAGTACTTC.